These 2 T cell receptor beta chains were all obtained from the same sample, sequenced in a study of cytomegalovirus exposure and HLA in healthy donors. PCR involved 60 Vbeta and 13 Jbeta primers. Assay: immunoSEQ multiplex PCR; the TCRdb copy retains only in-frame clones and omits some. This sample has roughly 150,000 clones, with about 80% found just once. The sequencing sample was made of PBMCs. These receptors all stem from a man younger than 40 in good health and CMV-seronegative.

The V call is TRBV28, the J call TRBJ1-2, with a tentative D call TRBD1 (6 bases). Trimming left V 5 bases short and J 5 bases short, with 9 bases between. The germline V gene has CDR1 MDHEN and CDR2 SYDVKM. The CDR3 is made up of 12 amino acids. The CDR3 protein is CASSPTGYGYTF. The CDR3 coding sequence is TGTGCCAGCAGTCCCACAGGGTATGGCTACACCTTC.

The rearrangement uses TRBV10-3 and TRBJ1-1; 9 bases match TRBD1. V gave up 10 bases and J gave up 2 bases; unmatched junction bases: 5. The CDR3 has 13 amino acids. Germline CDR1 ENHRY, CDR2 SYGVKD. The CDR3 here is CATQGQGNTEAFF. In DNA, the CDR3 is TGTGCCACCCAGGGACAGGGAAACACTGAAGCTTTCTTT.